The T cell receptor (beta chain) described here comes from a study of T cells in localized non-small cell lung cancer. Profiling relied on immunoSEQ multiplex PCR, and the TCRdb table lists in-frame clones only, not all of them. The table includes some 80,000 clones, roughly four fifths detected once. Study-level points and caveats: There were a median 57 of the top 100 tumor clones appearing in adjacent lung.

A word on this clone: As yet, its antigen is unknown.

In germline, CDR1 is MNHEY, CDR2 SMNVEV (reference sequence). The CDR3 loop spans 15 amino acids. The ends lost 3 bases at V and 9 bases at J; junction bases unmatched: 9. Here the sequenced sample was peripheral blood, taken before any cancer treatment. This clonotype was obtained from a man aged 40 to 70 with stage I lung adenocarcinoma. V and J are TRBV27 and TRBJ2-1; 9 nucleotides match TRBD2. CDR3 DNA sequence: TGTGCCAGCAGTTTGGCGGCTAGCGGGACCGGTGAGCAGTTCTTC. This translates into CASSLAASGTGEQFF.